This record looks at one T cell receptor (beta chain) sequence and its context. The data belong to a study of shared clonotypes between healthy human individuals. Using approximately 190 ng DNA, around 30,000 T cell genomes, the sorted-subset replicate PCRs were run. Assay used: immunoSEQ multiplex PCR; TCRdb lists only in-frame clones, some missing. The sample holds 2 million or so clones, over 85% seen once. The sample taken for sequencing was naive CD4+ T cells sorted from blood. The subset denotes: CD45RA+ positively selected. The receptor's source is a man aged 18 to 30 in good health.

The CDR3 DNA reads as TGCGCCATCAGGGCAGAGGTAAAGGACGAGCAGTACTTC. Its translation is CAIRAEVKDEQYF. This rearrangement joins TRBV10-2 to TRBJ2-7; a weak D match, TRBD1 (5 bases). The germline V gene has CDR1 WSHSY and CDR2 SAAADI. Trimming took off 10 bases at V and 5 bases at J, with 18 bases between the two ends. The CDR3 length is 13 residues.